One sample yielded the 26 T cell receptor beta chains listed below, sequenced in a study of OX40 agonist ivuxolimab in advanced cancers. The assay was immunoSEQ multiplex PCR, and TCRdb's table has in-frame clones only and misses some. The table has roughly 46,000 clones, around 85% seen once. Source: CD4+ or CD8+ T cells sorted from blood, taken in a trial of the OX40 agonist ivuxolimab. The receptors stem from an adult with an advanced solid tumor such as melanoma, head and neck, liver or kidney cancer.

The chain uses TRBV7-3 and TRBJ2-3; 8 bases are shared with TRBD1. Germline values: CDR1 SGHTA, CDR2 FQGTGA. V shed 4 bases and J 3 bases; nucleotides not matched to a gene: 9. The CDR3 runs to 16 residues. The CDR3 DNA reads TGTGCCAGCAGCTCTCGGACAGGGAGTGGAACAGATACGCAGTATTTT. Amino acids: CASSSRTGSGTDTQYF.

The rearrangement joins TRBV12-5 to TRBJ2-2; 12 nucleotides agree with TRBD1. This CDR3 region has 16 residues. The J segment lost 5 bases and the V segment lost 5 bases, leaving 6 bases of the junction unmatched. Germline CDR1 reads LGHNT; CDR2 reads FRNRAP. The CDR3 sequence is CASGPGTGGMTGELFF. The CDR3 DNA is TGTGCTAGTGGTCCCGGGACAGGGGGCATGACCGGGGAGCTGTTTTTT.

This clone was seen a single time. The rearrangement joins TRBV11-2 to TRBJ2-3; unclear D gene. From germline, CDR1 is SGHAT and CDR2 FQNNGV. Deletions cut 7 bases from V and 0 bases from J, with 11 bases between. The CDR3 sequence is 14 residues long. The CDR3 loop reads CASKQTISTDTQYF. CDR3 coding DNA: TGTGCCAGCAAACAGACGATAAGCACAGATACGCAGTATTTT.

This clone was seen more than once but under ten times. The chain employs TRBV7-8 and TRBJ1-5, with D perhaps TRBD1 (5 bases). CDR1 SGHVS and CDR2 FQNEAQ come from the germline V gene. The CDR3 spans 15 residues. Trimming stripped 5 bases from V and 3 bases from J, with 14 bases between. CDR3 sequence (DNA): TGTGCCAGCAGCGGGCGGAGGGGATACAATCAGCCCCAGCATTTT. The encoded protein is CASSGRRGYNQPQHF.

The J gene is TRBJ2-1, the V gene TRBV28; 9 nucleotides agree with TRBD1. V lost 6 bases, J lost 4 bases, and 7 bases stayed unmatched. Germline CDR1 is MDHEN and CDR2 is SYDVKM. CDR3 length: 15 residues. In DNA form, the CDR3 reads TGTGCCAGCAGAAAGGACAGGGGCCGTTACAATGAGCAGTTCTTC. Its protein is CASRKDRGRYNEQFF.

This clone has a handful of counts. The chain uses TRBV4-1 and TRBJ1-2; D is perhaps TRBD1 (6 bases). The germline V gene encodes CDR1 MGHRA and CDR2 YSYEKL. Trimming removed 1 base at V and 4 bases at J, with 7 bases between. The CDR3 runs to 13 residues. CDR3 residues: CASSQGTAYGYTF. As DNA, the CDR3 is TGCGCCAGCAGCCAAGGGACAGCCTATGGCTACACCTTC.

With regard to this clone: This specimen includes other DNA sequences encoding the same CDR3. V is TRBV19 and J is TRBJ2-1; D gene uncertain. This CDR3 is 11 amino acids long. V gave up 3 bases and J gave up 6 bases, with 3 bases separating them. Germline V lookup: CDR1 LNHDA, CDR2 SQIVND (reference sequence). CDR3 amino acids: CASSIGNEQFF. CDR3 bases: TGTGCCAGTAGTATCGGCAATGAGCAGTTCTTC.

This chain uses TRBV30 with TRBJ2-3; 15 bases are a match to TRBD2. After removal of 0 bases from V and 6 bases from J, the junction contained 16 bases not matched to a gene. The CDR3 has 20 amino acids. The V gene's germline CDR1 is GTSNPN and CDR2 SVGIG (reference sequence). The CDR3 protein is CAWSVPTFGTSGRSRDTQYF. CDR3 bases: TGTGCCTGGAGTGTACCAACATTTGGGACTAGCGGGAGGAGTCGCGATACGCAGTATTTT.

This clone was seen more than once but under ten times. The chain is built from TRBV5-8 and TRBJ2-7; no firm D call. Looked up from germline, CDR1 is SGHTS and CDR2 is YDEGEE. The CDR3 is 11 amino acids. V was shortened by 0 bases and J by 3 bases, with 1 base between the two germline ends. The CDR3 nucleotides are TGTGCCAGCAGCTTGGACTACGAGCAGTACTTC. Encoded protein: CASSLDYEQYF.

This clone occurred a few times. The chain has TRBV7-3 and TRBJ2-1, with 11 bases fitting TRBD2. V lost 5 bases and J lost 4; bases outside the gene matches: 7. CDR3 length: 16 residues. Germline-derived CDR1 and CDR2 are SGHTA and FQGTGA. The DNA for the CDR3 is TGTGCCAGCAGCCCCGTAGCGGGAGGGGGTTACAATGAGCAGTTCTTC. This gives the protein CASSPVAGGGYNEQFF. Complete variable domain (other parts from reference TRBV7-3 and TRBJ2-1): GAGVSQTPSNKVTEKGKYVELRCDPISGHTALYWYRQSLGQGPEFLIYFQGTGAADDSGLPNDRFFAVRPEGSVSTLKIQRTERGDSAVYLCASSPVAGGGYNEQFFGPGTRLTVL.

This chain connects TRBV2 to TRBJ2-5, with TRBD2 matching over 8 bases. The J call may be incorrect, as the DNA end agrees better with TRBJ2-7. The CDR3 totals 14 residues. Per germline, CDR1 SNHLY and CDR2 FYNNEI. CDR3 DNA sequence: TGTGCCAGCAGTGCCGAGACTAGCGCGGGCGAGCAGTACTTC. Translation gives CASSAETSAGEQYF.

The chain carries TRBV10-3 and TRBJ2-3, with 7 bases that match TRBD2. Trimming took 6 bases from V and 3 from J; bases not matched to a gene: 9. This CDR3 region has 15 residues. CDR1 and CDR2 (germline): ENHRY, SYGVKD. The CDR3 DNA follows: TGTGCCATCAGGGCTTCTAGCGGCTTTACAGATACGCAGTATTTT. It translates to CAIRASSGFTDTQYF.

This clone was counted a single time. The chain carries TRBV19 and TRBJ2-7; weak D call: TRBD1 (6 bases). The germline CDR1 and CDR2 sequences are LNHDA and SQIVND (reference sequence). The CDR3 consists of 15 residues. Trimming cost V 3 bases and J 1 base, with 13 bases left between them. As DNA, the CDR3 is TGTGCCAGTAGTATGGCCGGGACAAAATCCTACGAGCAGTACTTC. It specifies CASSMAGTKSYEQYF.

This chain joins TRBV19 and TRBJ2-3; 8 nucleotides line up with TRBD1. CDR1 LNHDA and CDR2 SQIVND come from the germline V gene (reference sequence). V shed 4 bases and J 9 bases; nucleotides not matched to a gene: 15. The CDR3 sequence is 16 residues long. CDR3 in amino acids: CASSTHGTGGTRTQYF. The CDR3 bases are TGTGCCAGTAGTACTCACGGGACAGGTGGTACAAGGACGCAGTATTTT.

The chain carries TRBV28 and TRBJ1-2; TRBD1 matches at 7 bases. This CDR3 has 14 residues. In germline, CDR1 is MDHEN, CDR2 SYDVKM. V lost 4 bases and J lost 4; bases outside the gene matches: 6. CDR3 sequence reads: CASSSTGEGYGYTF. The DNA of the CDR3 is TGTGCCAGCAGTTCTACAGGGGAAGGCTATGGCTACACCTTC.

This sequence joins TRBV13 and TRBJ2-7; tentatively, D is TRBD1 (5 bases). The V and J ends lost 5 bases and 6 bases respectively, with 20 bases between them. The CDR3 totals 15 residues. Germline V gene data show CDR1 as PRHDT and CDR2 as FYEKMQ (reference sequence). The CDR3 nucleotides read TGTGCCAGCAGCCTCCGCTCAGGGTTAAGGTTCGAGCAGTACTTC. It codes for CASSLRSGLRFEQYF. The entire variable domain, with the rest obtained from reference TRBV13 and TRBJ2-7, is as follows: AAGVIQSPRHLIKEKRETATLKCYPIPRHDTVYWYQQGPGQDPQFLISFYEKMQSDKGSIPDRFSAQQFSDYHSELNMSSLELGDSALYFCASSLRSGLRFEQYFGPGTRLTVT.

This CDR3 is CASSLRRTNQPQHF. The CDR3 DNA sequence: TGTGCCAGCAGTTTGCGCAGGACTAATCAGCCCCAGCATTTT. The chain is built from TRBV27 and TRBJ1-5, with D unclear. The CDR3 covers 14 residues. CDR1 is MNHEY, CDR2 SMNVEV, per germline (reference sequence). V was cut by 3 bases and J by 4 bases, with 10 bases left in between.

This chain joins TRBV6-4 and TRBJ2-3; 8 bases line up with TRBD1. From germline, CDR1 is MRHNA and CDR2 SNTAGT. V dropped 5 bases and J dropped 4; count of bases not matched to a gene: 5. The CDR3 has 14 amino acids. The CDR3 DNA reads TGTGCCAGCAGTTCTAACAGGGGGGCAGATACGCAGTATTTT. Translated: CASSSNRGADTQYF.

This clone was recorded only once. This chain links TRBV5-1 with TRBJ1-3; TRBD1 agrees at 7 bases. Looked up from germline, CDR1 is SGHRS and CDR2 is YFSETQ. J was trimmed by 4 bases and V by 0 bases; bases with no gene match: 4. There are 15 residues in the CDR3. The CDR3 loop reads CASSLAYRGGNTIYF. Here the CDR3 DNA reads TGCGCCAGCAGCTTGGCCTACAGGGGCGGAAACACCATATATTTT.

The V call is TRBV6-6, the J call TRBJ2-7, with 7 bases aligning to TRBD2. Unmatched junction bases numbered 11, after V lost 6 bases and J lost 6 bases. The CDR3 has 14 amino acids. The germline gives CDR1 MNHNY, CDR2 SVGAGI (reference sequence). The CDR3 is CASSTTGLNSEQYF. CDR3 sequence (DNA): TGTGCCAGCAGCACCACGGGACTAAACAGCGAGCAGTACTTC.

The CDR3 region is CASSLNPRGGRSYEQYF. CDR3 sequence (DNA): TGTGCCAGCAGCTTAAACCCTAGGGGAGGGAGATCCTACGAGCAGTACTTC. The rearrangement uses TRBV11-1 and TRBJ2-7; TRBD2 matches 7 bases. The J segment lost 1 base and the V segment lost 2 bases, leaving 11 bases of the junction unmatched. This CDR3 is 17 amino acids long. Germline CDR1 is SGHAT and CDR2 is FQDESV (reference sequence).

The chain combines TRBV27 with TRBJ2-4, with a possible D match to TRBD2 (5 bases). Between the trimmed V and J ends, which lost 2 bases and 10 bases, there was a span of 18 bases. Germline CDR1 is MNHEY and CDR2 is SMNVEV (reference sequence). This CDR3 has 15 amino acids. The CDR3 sequence: CASSLSPANRGIQYF. CDR3 in DNA: TGTGCCAGCAGTTTAAGCCCAGCCAATAGAGGGATTCAGTACTTC.

This clone was counted only a few times. The chain has TRBV5-1 and TRBJ1-1; 7 bases match TRBD1. Losses at the gene ends were 4 bases for V and 0 bases for J; bases not matched to a gene: 6. CDR1 and CDR2 (germline): SGHRS, YFSETQ. This CDR3 region has 15 residues. CDR3 sequence: CASSIPGGMNTEAFF. The CDR3 DNA reads as TGCGCCAGCAGCATACCAGGGGGAATGAACACTGAAGCTTTCTTT.

The chain carries TRBV7-9 and TRBJ2-3, with TRBD2 identical over 13 bases. Trimming removed 11 bases from V and 5 bases from J; junction bases left unmatched: 7. Per germline, CDR1 SEHNR and CDR2 FQNEAQ (reference sequence). The CDR3 runs to 14 residues. The CDR3 DNA reads TGTGCCGGGGGACTAGCGGGACCGGTAGATACGCAGTATTTT. Its protein is CAGGLAGPVDTQYF.

The CDR3 is CASRSLDMRANQPQHF. Written as DNA, the CDR3 is TGTGCCAGTAGATCTTTAGACATGAGAGCCAATCAGCCCCAGCATTTT. The chain combines TRBV19 with TRBJ1-5; no firm D call. The CDR3 has 16 amino acids. In germline, CDR1 is LNHDA, CDR2 SQIVND (reference sequence). V lost 6 bases, J lost 3 bases, and 18 bases lay in between. Full variable domain (rest looked up from reference TRBV19 and TRBJ1-5): DGGITQSPKYLFRKEGQNVTLSCEQNLNHDAMYWYRQDPGQGLRLIYYSQIVNDFQKGDIAEGYSVSREKKESFPLTVTSAQKNPTAFYLCASRSLDMRANQPQHFGDGTRLSIL.

This sequence joins TRBV18 and TRBJ1-5; D gene uncertain. The CDR3 extends over 13 amino acids. CDR1 KGHSH and CDR2 LQKENI come from the germline V gene. Trimming left V 3 bases short and J 2 bases short, with 5 bases between. The CDR3 here is CASSPGRNQPQHF. The CDR3 DNA sequence: TGTGCCAGCTCACCCGGTCGCAATCAGCCCCAGCATTTT.